This note documents a single T cell receptor (beta chain) sequence. These data come from a study of blood T cell repertoires in COVID-19. Participants reported their clinical history, and cohort assignment relied on those reports. The CDR3 length is 13 residues. The V segment lost 4 bases and the J segment 1 base; nucleotides outside the gene matches: 1. In germline, CDR1 is SGHAT, CDR2 FQNNGV. Per the original methods: Amplification of reference gene primers was used by the study to estimate nucleated cell counts. Data came from immunoSEQ multiplex PCR; TCRdb stores just in-frame clones and leaves some out. V and J calls and clone size are copied from that table; D and trimming were computed from the DNA. This table has 200,000 to 300,000 clones, 85% to 90% appearing once.

The sample comprised PBMCs or T cells enriched from blood (not recorded which). The V and J genes are TRBV11-2 and TRBJ2-7, with 7 positions matching TRBD1. The sequence came from a man aged 50 to 60 who had been exposed to COVID-19. For the CDR3, the DNA is TGTGCCAGCAGCTACAGGGGATCCTACGAGCAGTACGTC. Its protein is CASSYRGSYEQYV.